This TCR beta chain was recorded in a study of cytomegalovirus exposure and HLA in healthy donors. Across the study: Researchers previously reported finding 90 million to 120 million unique TCR beta sequences from approximately 200 million T cells. Whole-study findings and limits: Analyzed later, most CMV-associated TCR beta chains appeared HLA-restricted.

Primers for the PCR totalled 60 Vbeta and 13 Jbeta. The repertoire was sequenced with immunoSEQ multiplex PCR; TCRdb's copy has only in-frame clones and lacks some. The sample has under 200,000 clones; the top ten hold 6.5%. Per the germline V gene, CDR1 is SGHAT and CDR2 is FQNNGV. Trimming shortened V by 0 bases and J by 2 bases, and 14 bases separated the two germline ends. This CDR3 contains 17 residues. Remarks on this clone: No antigen is known for it.

The source material was PBMCs. The chain couples TRBV11-2 to TRBJ2-4; D call uncertain. This clonotype was obtained from a man aged 25 to 40 in good health and CMV-seronegative. The CDR3 spells CASSLDFAQTTKNIQYF. As DNA, the CDR3 is TGTGCCAGCAGCTTAGATTTCGCACAGACCACCAAAAACATTCAGTACTTC.